Following are 25 T cell receptor beta chains from one sample sequenced in a study of cytomegalovirus exposure and HLA in healthy donors. Primers for the PCR totalled 60 Vbeta and 13 Jbeta. The assay was immunoSEQ multiplex PCR, and TCRdb's table has in-frame clones only and misses some. The table includes hundreds of thousands of clones, 78% detected once. Sequenced material: PBMCs. The source is a boy younger than 18 in good health and CMV-seronegative.

This clone was counted between two and nine times. The genes are TRBV10-3 and TRBJ1-5; tentative D call: TRBD1 (5 bases). V lost 4 bases and J 10 bases, leaving 23 bases between the germline ends. Per germline, CDR1 ENHRY and CDR2 SYGVKD. The CDR3 is 16 amino acids. CDR3 coding DNA: TGTGCCATCAGTGGAAGTAGACGGGGGACCGATAACCCCCAGCATTTT. Amino acids: CAISGSRRGTDNPQHF.

This clone was found once. This specimen includes other DNA sequences encoding the same CDR3. The rearrangement links TRBV5-4 to TRBJ2-7, with TRBD1 matching over 11 bases. The CDR3 length is 15 residues. Trimming cost V 2 bases and J 1 base; bases outside gene matches: 2. Germline V lookup: CDR1 SGHNT, CDR2 YYREEE (reference sequence). CDR3 sequence (DNA): TGTGCCAGCAGCTTCGGGACAGGGGGGTCCTACGAGCAGTACTTC. Protein: CASSFGTGGSYEQYF.

In DNA form, the CDR3 reads TGCAGCGTCCGCTCGGGGAACACTGAAGCTTTCTTT. Translation: CSVRSGNTEAFF. The chain has TRBV29-1 and TRBJ1-1; D gene uncertain. This CDR3 region has 12 residues. Trimming took off 6 bases at V and 1 base at J, with 9 bases between the two ends. The germline V gene encodes CDR1 SQVTM and CDR2 ANQGSEA.

V gene TRBV6-4 combines with J gene TRBJ2-1, with 10 bases matching TRBD2. Germline V gene sequence: CDR1 MRHNA, CDR2 SNTAGT. The CDR3 contains 17 residues. V was clipped by 6 bases and J by 2 bases; unmatched bases: 10. This CDR3 is CASSKLAGSATYNEQFF. CDR3 in DNA: TGTGCCAGCAGCAAACTAGCGGGATCCGCTACCTACAATGAGCAGTTCTTC.

The rearrangement links TRBV7-2 to TRBJ1-2, with TRBD1 matching 8 bases. CDR1 is SGHTA, CDR2 FQGNSA, per germline. CDR3 length: 15 residues. Unmatched junction bases numbered 10, after V lost 5 bases and J lost 5 bases. The CDR3 DNA sequence: TGTGCCAGCAGCCCCAGGCAGGGGGCGGGATATGGCTACACCTTC. Translation gives CASSPRQGAGYGYTF.

V usage is TRBV2 and J usage is TRBJ2-7, with 7 nucleotides matching TRBD2. Germline values: CDR1 SNHLY, CDR2 FYNNEI. CDR3 size: 15 residues. After removal of 3 bases from V and 0 bases from J, the junction contained 5 bases not matched to a gene. CDR3 in DNA: TGTGCCAGCAGTGATATCGGGGGGTCCTCCTACGAGCAGTACTTC. Protein sequence: CASSDIGGSSYEQYF.

This chain joins TRBV2 and TRBJ2-1, with 9 bases aligning to TRBD2. Looked up from germline, CDR1 is SNHLY and CDR2 is FYNNEI. V lost 6 bases to trimming and J lost 8 bases; unmatched junction nucleotides: 17. This CDR3 has 17 residues. For the CDR3, the DNA is TGTGCCAGCAGGGCCGGGACTGTAACTAGCGGGTTAGATGAGCAGTTCTTC. Residues: CASRAGTVTSGLDEQFF.

V gene TRBV9 combines with J gene TRBJ2-5; tentatively, D is TRBD1 (5 bases). The J call is in doubt because the DNA end fits TRBJ2-7 better. This CDR3 region has 15 residues. Germline CDR1 is SGDLS and CDR2 is YYNGEE. The CDR3 DNA is TGTGCCAGCAGCGTATCGTCAGGGCCGACCTACGAGCAGTACTTC. Translating it yields CASSVSSGPTYEQYF.

This clone was seen a few times. V is TRBV19 and J is TRBJ1-3; D is perhaps TRBD1 (5 bases). Trimming left V 3 bases short and J 0 bases short, with 15 bases between. The CDR3 consists of 17 residues. CDR1 and CDR2 from the germline V gene are LNHDA and SQIVND (reference sequence). Here the CDR3 reads CASSMGGPKSSGNTIYF. The CDR3 DNA is TGTGCCAGTAGTATGGGGGGACCCAAGAGCTCTGGAAACACCATATATTTT.

This clone was seen just once. This sequence joins TRBV7-9 and TRBJ1-1; 10 bases line up with TRBD1. The germline gives CDR1 SEHNR, CDR2 FQNEAQ (reference sequence). J lost 3 bases, V lost 1 base, and 2 bases had no gene match. There are 15 residues in the CDR3. This chain's CDR3 is CASSLGQGAHTEAFF. CDR3 DNA sequence: TGTGCCAGCAGCTTAGGACAGGGGGCGCACACTGAAGCTTTCTTT.

This clone was counted a single time. The chain uses TRBV6-5 and TRBJ2-1; possibly TRBD2 for D (6 bases). Trimming took 6 bases from V and 2 from J, leaving 14 bases between them. Germline V CDR1 and CDR2: MNHEY, SVGAGI. The CDR3 has 15 residues. The CDR3 reads CASRREVDAYNEQFF. The CDR3 coding sequence is TGTGCCAGCAGGAGGGAGGTGGACGCCTACAATGAGCAGTTCTTC.

The genes are TRBV29-1 and TRBJ2-1; tentatively, D is TRBD1 (6 bases). The V gene lost 4 bases and the J gene lost 2 bases, with 15 bases spanning the gap. Looked up from germline, CDR1 is SQVTM and CDR2 is ANQGSEA. The CDR3 covers 15 residues. This chain's CDR3 is CSVGQRTAAYNEQFF. The CDR3 coding sequence is TGCAGCGTTGGACAAAGGACAGCTGCCTACAATGAGCAGTTCTTC.

The genes are TRBV5-6 and TRBJ2-7; the match to TRBD2 covers 8 bases. The CDR3 runs 16 residues. With V trimmed by 4 bases and J by 1 base, 10 bases remained unmatched. In germline, CDR1 is SGHDT, CDR2 YYEEEE. CDR3 DNA sequence: TGTGCCAGCAGCCTATCGAGCGGGGGTTATTCCTACGAGCAGTACTTC. Protein product: CASSLSSGGYSYEQYF.

The gene calls are TRBV7-3 and TRBJ2-3; 11 bases map to TRBD2. CDR1 is SGHTA, CDR2 FQGTGA, per germline. The CDR3 spans 15 residues. V trimming: 6 bases; J trimming: 2 bases; junction bases outside the gene matches: 4. The CDR3 DNA reads TGTGCCAGCAGTTTGGGACTAGCGGACACAGATACGCAGTATTTT. Amino acid sequence: CASSLGLADTDTQYF.

The rearrangement joins TRBV27 to TRBJ2-7, with a weak D call TRBD1 (5 bases). The V gene lost 5 bases and the J gene lost 3 bases, with 11 bases spanning the gap. The V gene's germline CDR1 is MNHEY and CDR2 SMNVEV (reference sequence). This CDR3 has 13 amino acids. CDR3 nucleotides: TGTGCCAGCAGTAAGACAGAGGTCTACGAGCAGTACTTC. It specifies CASSKTEVYEQYF.

The rearrangement links TRBV11-3 to TRBJ1-1, with 9 bases aligning to TRBD1. There are 13 residues in the CDR3. The germline V gene encodes CDR1 SGHNT and CDR2 YENEEA. Trimming at V came to 1 base and at J to 8 bases, leaving 2 bases not matched to a gene. Here the CDR3 DNA reads TGTGCCAGCAGCTTAGGACAGGGGGTCGAAGCTTTCTTT. It translates to CASSLGQGVEAFF.

The chain employs TRBV27 and TRBJ2-3; D possibly corresponds to TRBD2 (5 bases). Trimming shortened V by 10 bases and J by 4 bases, and 18 bases separated the two germline ends. Germline lookup yields CDR1 MNHEY and CDR2 SMNVEV (reference sequence). The CDR3 consists of 14 residues. The CDR3 nucleotides read TGTGCCACAGGCCCCCGGGTAGCGCCAGATACGCAGTATTTT. Its protein is CATGPRVAPDTQYF.

The J gene is TRBJ1-2, the V gene TRBV11-2; no definite D call. The V gene lost 4 bases and the J gene lost 6 bases, with 12 bases spanning the gap. Germline V gene sequence: CDR1 SGHAT, CDR2 FQNNGV. This CDR3 is built from 13 residues. The CDR3 bases are TGTGCCAGCAGCTCCCTCGAGAGGAATGGCTACACCTTC. Encoded protein: CASSSLERNGYTF.

This chain's CDR3 is CASTGRGWSTDTQYF. CDR3 sequence (DNA): TGTGCCAGCACCGGTCGGGGATGGAGCACAGATACGCAGTATTTT. The chain carries TRBV2 and TRBJ2-3; maybe TRBD2 (5 bases). The CDR3 is 15 residues long. V was clipped by 7 bases and J by 0 bases, with 14 bases between them. Germline V CDR1 and CDR2: SNHLY, FYNNEI.

The chain's CDR3 is CASSKTGRNTIYF. CDR3 coding DNA: TGTGCCAGCAGCAAGACAGGAAGAAACACCATATATTTT. The gene calls are TRBV7-9 and TRBJ1-3; TRBD1 is a possible D gene (6 bases). Trimming removed 5 bases from V and 5 bases from J, with 10 bases in between. The CDR3 covers 13 residues. The germline gives CDR1 SEHNR, CDR2 FQNEAQ (reference sequence).

This sequence joins TRBV6-1 and TRBJ2-1; D is perhaps TRBD2 (5 bases). V was cut by 1 base and J by 5 bases, with 12 bases left in between. CDR1 is MNHNS and CDR2 is SASEGT in the germline V gene. The CDR3 runs 15 residues. The CDR3, as DNA: TGTGCCAGCAGTGAAGAGGACTTGTTGAACAATGAGCAGTTCTTC. This encodes CASSEEDLLNNEQFF.

This clone showed up just a few times. The rearrangement links TRBV5-4 to TRBJ2-6, with D possibly matching TRBD1 (6 bases). This CDR3 is built from 14 residues. Per the germline V gene, CDR1 is SGHNT and CDR2 is YYREEE (reference sequence). The V end was cut by 6 bases, the J end by 2 bases, with 9 bases between. This chain's CDR3 is CASNRGTGANVLTF. CDR3 nucleotide sequence: TGTGCCAGCAATAGGGGGACTGGGGCCAACGTCCTGACTTTC.

V usage is TRBV29-1 and J usage is TRBJ2-1; possible D gene TRBD1, 5 bases. V lost 6 bases, J lost 3 bases, and 27 bases lay in between. Looked up from germline, CDR1 is SQVTM and CDR2 is ANQGSEA. The CDR3 is made up of 18 amino acids. As DNA, the CDR3 is TGCAGCGTCGTATTGGACACTTCACAGCGAGGCTACTACAATGAGCAGTTCTTC. This sequence encodes CSVVLDTSQRGYYNEQFF.

In regard to this clone: Sequence at one end of the junction differs from germline and may be a read error. J is TRBJ2-7 and V is TRBV7-9; D gene ambiguous. The germline gives CDR1 SEHNR, CDR2 FQNEAQ (reference sequence). The CDR3 has 12 residues. CDR3 nucleotides: TGTTCCAGCAGCTTCACAGCCTACGAGCAGTACTTC. Amino acid sequence: CSSSFTAYEQYF.

The chain employs TRBV27 and TRBJ1-1, with D tentatively TRBD1 (6 bases). Looked up from germline, CDR1 is MNHEY and CDR2 is SMNVEV (reference sequence). The CDR3 is 15 residues long. The germline V and J ends were trimmed by 6 bases and 0 bases, with 14 bases remaining between them. Written as DNA, the CDR3 is TGTGCCAGCAGAAATACCGGGACAATGAACACTGAAGCTTTCTTT. It yields the protein CASRNTGTMNTEAFF.